This T cell receptor beta chain was sequenced during a study of T-cell reconstitution after alpha-beta-depleted transplantation in children. The germline gives CDR1 SQVTM, CDR2 ANQGSEA. Trimming cost V 7 bases and J 2 bases, with 9 bases left between them. The CDR3 covers 11 residues. Study conclusions and caveats: Expanded graft clones numbering several hundred reportedly gave rise to alpha-beta T cells about two months after transplant. Newly generated T cells supplied most T-cell counts and diversity one year post-transplant. At day 60, the high TCRbeta diversity found in some patients originated from recipient T cells and thymic progenitors that had survived.

Points on this clonotype: Its matching antigen is unknown.

Preparation of the TCRbeta library involved a method that used unique molecular identifiers. One entry per CDR3 protein, called by TCRdb with MiXCR from the PCR reads. The data contain about a million distinct CDR3 sequences, about 31% of them singletons. The sequenced sample was PBMCs, mostly from graft donor cells, obtained 360 days after TCRalphabeta/CD19-depleted stem cell transplant. V usage is TRBV29-1 and J usage is TRBJ2-7, with D possibly called TRBD1 or TRBD2 (6 bases each). The TCR comes from a boy under two years old who had a stem cell transplant for SCID, so the T cells may come from the graft donor. CDR3: CSGGDTYEQYF. The CDR3 region has the DNA TGCAGCGGCGGGGACACCTACGAGCAGTACTTC.